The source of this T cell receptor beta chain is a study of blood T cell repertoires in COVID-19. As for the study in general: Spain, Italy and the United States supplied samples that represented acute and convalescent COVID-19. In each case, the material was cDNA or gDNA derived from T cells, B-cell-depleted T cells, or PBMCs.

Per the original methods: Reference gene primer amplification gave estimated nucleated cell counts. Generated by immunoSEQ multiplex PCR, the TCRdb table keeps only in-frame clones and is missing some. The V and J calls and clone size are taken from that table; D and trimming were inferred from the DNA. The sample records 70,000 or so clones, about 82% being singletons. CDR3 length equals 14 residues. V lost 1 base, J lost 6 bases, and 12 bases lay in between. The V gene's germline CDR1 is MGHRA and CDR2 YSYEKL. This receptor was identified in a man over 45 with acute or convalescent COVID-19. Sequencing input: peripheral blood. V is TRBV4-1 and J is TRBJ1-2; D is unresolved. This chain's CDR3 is CASSQVRRGDGYTF. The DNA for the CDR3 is TGCGCCAGCAGCCAAGTTCGTCGGGGAGATGGCTACACCTTC.